Below, 29 T cell receptor beta chains from the same sample are listed, as sequenced in a study of identical twins. TCRdb used MiXCR to reprocess the 5' RACE reads, holding one entry per CDR3 protein. This table has approximately 600,000 distinct CDR3 sequences, roughly 7.2% appearing once. The same sample was also studied in work on yellow fever vaccine responses in identical twins.

The sequenced material came from PBMCs. The receptors were gathered from a young woman in good health.

The chain carries TRBV6-1 and TRBJ1-2; the D is unclear. The V gene lost 1 base and the J gene lost 4 bases, with 10 bases spanning the gap. The CDR3 has 14 residues. Germline V gives CDR1 MNHNS, CDR2 SASEGT. CDR3 protein: CASSEVLGIYGYTF. The CDR3 coding sequence is TGTGCCAGCAGTGAAGTTCTAGGGATCTATGGCTACACCTTC.

This CDR3 is CATSRSGRDEKLFF. The CDR3 DNA sequence: TGTGCCACCAGCAGATCTGGGAGGGATGAAAAACTGTTTTTT. The genes are TRBV15 and TRBJ1-4; no clear D gene. V lost 2 bases to trimming and J lost 6 bases, with 10 bases between them. The germline V gene encodes CDR1 LNHNV and CDR2 YYDKDF (reference sequence). The CDR3 length is 14 residues.

In this sample, this clonotype turned up many times. V is TRBV12-3 or TRBV12-4 and J is TRBJ2-5; D is unresolved. V lost 5 bases to trimming and J lost 3 bases, with 7 bases between them. This CDR3 is built from 12 residues. The CDR3 DNA reads TGTGCCAGCAGTACAGCTAAAGAGACCCAGTACTTC. The encoded protein is CASSTAKETQYF.

As to this clonotype: An end of the junction does not agree with germline; a read error may underlie this. The chain links TRBV12-3 or TRBV12-4 to TRBJ2-4; possibly TRBD1 for D (6 bases). The CDR3 extends over 19 amino acids. The CDR3 is CTSCPPDSQSRLAKNIQYF. CDR3 nucleotides: TGTACCAGCTGTCCCCCGGACAGCCAGTCTAGATTAGCCAAAAACATTCAGTACTTC.

This clonotype has only a few counts. The CDR3: CSASTGGAHGFF. The CDR3 nucleotides are TGCAGTGCTAGTACAGGCGGGGCTCACGGGTTCTTC. V is TRBV20-1 and J is TRBJ2-1, with D possibly TRBD2 on 6 matching bases. V was clipped by 3 bases and J by 15 bases, with 18 bases between them. Germline values: CDR1 DFQATT, CDR2 SNEGSKA (reference sequence). The CDR3 has 12 amino acids.

This clonotype was counted a few times. The V and J genes are TRBV14 and TRBJ2-1, with 7 bases fitting TRBD2. V shed 3 bases and J 8 bases; nucleotides not matched to a gene: 10. Germline V lookup: CDR1 SGHDN, CDR2 FVKESK. The CDR3 contains 15 residues. The CDR3 here is CASSQGGSRADEQFF. For the CDR3, the DNA is TGTGCCAGCAGCCAGGGGGGGTCTAGAGCCGATGAGCAGTTCTTC. Full variable domain (outside the CDR3, taken from reference TRBV14 and TRBJ2-1): EAGVTQFPSHSVIEKGQTVTLRCDPISGHDNLYWYRRVMGKEIKFLLHFVKESKQDESGMPNNRFLAERTGGTYSTLKVQPAELEDSGVYFCASSQGGSRADEQFFGPGTRLTVL.

Comments on this clonotype: A much larger clone is a single base away; this may be a read error. This rearrangement joins TRBV11-2 to TRBJ2-7; no clear D. There are 14 residues in the CDR3. Germline CDR1 and CDR2: SGHAT and FQNNGV. The CDR3 nucleotides read TGTGCCGGCAGCTTAGGTCCCGTTTCCTACGAGCAGTACGTC. Amino acids: CAGSLGPVSYEQYV.

V is TRBV20-1 and J is TRBJ2-3; 8 bases fit TRBD1. The V and J ends lost 4 bases and 6 bases, in that order; junction bases with no gene match: 12. Germline CDR1 reads DFQATT; CDR2 reads SNEGSKA (reference sequence). The CDR3 has 15 residues. As DNA, the CDR3 is TGCAGTGCTAATCTCGGGACAGGTCGAATGGATACGCAGTATTTT. Translation: CSANLGTGRMDTQYF.

This clonotype was observed many times. The chain's CDR3 is CASSYGSTDTQYF. The CDR3 DNA is TGTGCCAGCAGTTACGGTAGCACAGATACGCAGTATTTT. The rearrangement uses TRBV6-5 and TRBJ2-3, with D unclear. V lost 2 bases and J lost 0, with 3 bases in between. The CDR3 sequence is 13 residues long. CDR1 and CDR2 (germline): MNHEY, SVGAGI.

Ten or more counts support this clonotype. The chain employs TRBV6-1 and TRBJ1-3; D not certain. Deletions cut 6 bases from V and 2 bases from J, with 8 bases between. Germline CDR1 MNHNS, CDR2 SASEGT. This CDR3 spans 13 amino acids. In nucleotides, the CDR3 is TGTGCCAGCAGCCGGGCGGCTGGAAACACCATATATTTT. Amino acid sequence: CASSRAAGNTIYF.

This clonotype was recorded at least ten times. This chain connects TRBV7-2 to TRBJ2-1; a possible D gene is TRBD2 (7 bases). CDR3 size: 15 residues. The germline V gene encodes CDR1 SGHTA and CDR2 FQGNSA. The V gene lost 4 bases and the J gene lost 6 bases, with 16 bases spanning the gap. This CDR3 reads CASSSDGGRVNEQFF. The CDR3 coding sequence is TGTGCCAGCAGCTCGGACGGGGGGCGAGTCAATGAGCAGTTCTTC.

V gene TRBV9 combines with J gene TRBJ2-3; unclear D gene. This CDR3 is built from 13 residues. CDR1 SGDLS and CDR2 YYNGEE come from the germline V gene. The V and J ends lost 1 base and 6 bases respectively, with 9 bases between them. CDR3 nucleotides: TGTGCCAGCAGCGTACATCAGGACGATACGCAGTATTTT. Protein: CASSVHQDDTQYF.

This clonotype was seen a handful of times. CDR3 residues: CASSFGQVAYEQYV. The CDR3 DNA follows: TGTGCCAGCAGCTTCGGGCAGGTCGCCTACGAGCAGTACGTC. The chain has TRBV11-2 and TRBJ2-7; the D is unclear. The CDR3 loop spans 14 amino acids. CDR1 is SGHAT, CDR2 FQNNGV, per germline. Trimming took 3 bases from V and 2 from J, leaving 11 bases between them.

This clonotype was picked up a small number of times. CDR3 DNA sequence: TGTGCCAGCAGTCTTCACTCGCTTGCTAACACCGGGGAGCTGTTTTTT. Its protein is CASSLHSLANTGELFF. The chain uses TRBV6-1 and TRBJ2-2; D is unclear. The CDR3 extends over 16 amino acids. The V end lost 5 bases, the J end lost 2 bases, and 15 bases lay between the germline ends. From germline, CDR1 is MNHNS and CDR2 SASEGT.

There are a few counts of this clonotype. This sequence joins TRBV20-1 and TRBJ2-1; 9 bases are shared with TRBD2. The ends lost 4 bases at V and 6 bases at J; junction bases unmatched: 16. Germline V CDR1 and CDR2: DFQATT, SNEGSKA (reference sequence). This CDR3 is 17 amino acids long. The CDR3 sequence is CSAKVSWAGGPGNEQFF. CDR3 nucleotides: TGCAGTGCTAAAGTCTCGTGGGCGGGGGGGCCGGGCAATGAGCAGTTCTTC.

This clonotype was counted only a few times. The chain couples TRBV18 to TRBJ2-3; D call uncertain. V dropped 0 bases and J dropped 4 bases, with 8 bases sitting between them. Germline V gene lookup returns CDR1 KGHSH and CDR2 LQKENI. The CDR3 loop spans 14 amino acids. The CDR3 spells CASSPPGKADTQYF. Written as DNA, the CDR3 is TGTGCCAGCTCACCACCGGGGAAGGCAGATACGCAGTATTTT.

This clonotype was found many times. V is TRBV2 and J is TRBJ1-5; TRBD1 might be the D (5 bases). Trimming removed 6 bases at V and 3 bases at J, with 9 bases between. The length of the CDR3 is 13 residues. CDR1 SNHLY and CDR2 FYNNEI come from the germline V gene. CDR3 sequence: CASSQGNNQPQHF. The CDR3 DNA follows: TGTGCCAGCAGCCAGGGAAACAATCAGCCCCAGCATTTT.

This clonotype was counted many times. The chain couples TRBV4-2 to TRBJ1-1; no reliable D call. The CDR3 spans 14 residues. Germline CDR1 and CDR2: LGHNA and YNFKEQ. The germline V and J ends were trimmed by 0 bases and 7 bases, with 12 bases remaining between them. CDR3 nucleotides: TGTGCCAGCAGCCAAGAAGTCAGAACTTTTGAAGCTTTCTTT. This encodes CASSQEVRTFEAFF.

V usage is TRBV27 and J usage is TRBJ2-5; D is undetermined. V lost 5 bases, J lost 5 bases, and 12 bases lay in between. The CDR3 spans 13 residues. Germline V gene data show CDR1 as MNHEY and CDR2 as SMNVEV (reference sequence). The CDR3 region is CASSPRHPETQYF. The CDR3 region has the DNA TGTGCCAGCAGTCCGCGGCACCCGGAGACCCAGTACTTC.

This clonotype was seen ten or more times. This sequence joins TRBV4-2 and TRBJ2-5; tentative D call: TRBD1 (6 bases). The V and J ends lost 5 bases and 5 bases respectively, with 12 bases between them. This CDR3 is built from 13 residues. Germline assignment: CDR1 LGHNA and CDR2 YNFKEQ. CDR3 sequence (DNA): TGTGCCAGCAGCTTAGATCAGGGGGAGACCCAGTACTTC. Amino acids: CASSLDQGETQYF.

Only a few counts were recorded for this clonotype. The chain uses TRBV4-1 and TRBJ2-7; 11 bases align to TRBD2. The length of the CDR3 is 17 residues. The V segment lost 4 bases and the J segment 0 bases; nucleotides outside the gene matches: 8. The germline CDR1 and CDR2 sequences are MGHRA and YSYEKL. CDR3 residues: CASSRVLAGDFSYEQYF. The DNA for the CDR3 is TGCGCCAGCAGCCGTGTACTAGCGGGAGACTTCTCCTACGAGCAGTACTTC.

In this sample, this clonotype turned up many times. The chain has TRBV5-1 and TRBJ2-1; 10 bases align to TRBD2. The CDR3 is 18 amino acids. Trimming at V came to 0 bases and at J to 1 base, leaving 7 bases not matched to a gene. In germline, CDR1 is SGHRS, CDR2 YFSETQ. CDR3 residues: CASSLDQGLARSYNEQFF. The CDR3 DNA follows: TGCGCCAGCAGCTTGGACCAGGGACTAGCGCGTTCCTACAATGAGCAGTTCTTC.

This clonotype was counted ten times or more. An end of the junction does not agree with germline; a read error may underlie this. The chain uses TRBV5-1 and TRBJ2-1, with 7 bases aligning to TRBD2. The germline CDR1 and CDR2 sequences are SGHRS and YFSETQ. The CDR3 runs to 13 residues. CDR3 residues: CASSSGTNNEQFF. The CDR3 DNA reads as TGTGCCAGCAGCTCCGGGACTAACAATGAGCAGTTCTTC.

This clonotype was seen a few times. This rearrangement joins TRBV12-3 or TRBV12-4 to TRBJ1-2; 9 bases align to TRBD1. V shed 7 bases and J 8 bases; nucleotides not matched to a gene: 14. This CDR3 has 15 residues. Here the CDR3 reads CASTYTGTGRDGYTF. The CDR3 DNA sequence: TGTGCCAGCACATACACCGGGACAGGGCGGGACGGCTACACCTTC.

This chain connects TRBV6-5 to TRBJ2-1; a possible D gene is TRBD2 (6 bases). Germline CDR1 MNHEY, CDR2 SVGAGI. The CDR3 extends over 13 amino acids. The V gene lost 4 bases and the J gene lost 6 bases, with 10 bases spanning the gap. CDR3 in DNA: TGTGCCAGCAGTTCGGGGACTCTCAATGAGCAGTTCTTC. Amino acids: CASSSGTLNEQFF.

The chain has TRBV6-2 or TRBV6-3 and TRBJ2-1, with D perhaps assigned TRBD1 or TRBD2 (6 bases each). CDR1 and CDR2 (germline): MNHEY, SVGEGT. Trimming removed 4 bases at V and 6 bases at J, with 13 bases between. There are 14 residues in the CDR3. The CDR3 protein is CASSFAGQLNEQFF. The CDR3 DNA reads TGTGCCAGCAGTTTTGCGGGACAACTCAATGAGCAGTTCTTC.

This clonotype was counted many times. The chain combines TRBV5-6 with TRBJ1-2; D remains ambiguous. The CDR3 has 14 amino acids. V dropped 0 bases and J dropped 8 bases, with 14 bases sitting between them. Germline assignment: CDR1 SGHDT and CDR2 YYEEEE. Here the CDR3 reads CASSLAYRGLGYTF. The CDR3 nucleotides are TGTGCCAGCAGCTTGGCCTACAGAGGACTCGGCTACACCTTC.

This clonotype was seen only a few times. V and J are TRBV20-1 and TRBJ2-3, with D possibly TRBD2 on 5 matching bases. The CDR3 consists of 14 residues. In germline, CDR1 is DFQATT, CDR2 SNEGSKA (reference sequence). Trimming removed 0 bases from V and 4 bases from J, with 11 bases in between. In DNA form, the CDR3 reads TGCAGTGCTAGAGAAGGATTCGGGGCAGATACGCAGTATTTT. Protein product: CSAREGFGADTQYF.

This clonotype was counted only a few times. The rearrangement uses TRBV20-1 and TRBJ2-7; TRBD1 or TRBD2 may be the D gene (5 bases each). Germline CDR1 is DFQATT and CDR2 is SNEGSKA (reference sequence). The CDR3 spans 16 residues. Trimming removed 3 bases at V and 2 bases at J, with 20 bases between. As DNA, the CDR3 is TGCAGTGCTAGCCCCCTTCCGGGACCCTGGCCCTACGAGCAGTACTTC. The encoded protein is CSASPLPGPWPYEQYF.